Sequencing of this TCR beta chain was carried out in a study of regulatory T cells in long-lasting Graves disease. Findings and limits, study-wide: Thyroid tissue went unexamined; only peripheral blood was analyzed.

Combining iRepertoire HTBI primers with Arm-PCR of CDR3 regions, the authors built TCR beta libraries. MiXCR, run by TCRdb on the multiplex PCR reads, gives a single entry per CDR3 protein. This repertoire shows 550,000 or so distinct CDR3 sequences, around 11% found once; its top ten account for almost 9%. This clonotype was seen ten or more times. Its antigen remains unidentified. Time point specified: newly diagnosed GD, antithyroid drugs for less than 3 months. The authors made the TCR library using RNA they extracted from PBMCs. This sample also belongs to another study, concerning T cells in Graves' hyperthyroidism and ophthalmopathy.

The material was peripheral blood mononuclear cells (PBMCs), obtained at new diagnosis, from a patient treated with antithyroid drugs. The origin of this receptor is a woman in her twenties or thirties with Graves disease.

CDR3 in amino acids: CASSGQPIIGTEAFF. For the CDR3, the DNA is TGTGCCAGCAGCGGACAGCCCATAATAGGCACTGAAGCTTTCTTT. The chain combines TRBV14 with TRBJ1-1; perhaps TRBD1 as D (6 bases). V gave up 5 bases and J gave up 4 bases, with 17 bases separating them. This CDR3 comprises 15 residues. The germline V gene has CDR1 SGHDN and CDR2 FVKESK.